A single sample is the source of the 2 T cell receptor beta chains below, sequenced in a study of graft-versus-host responses after intestinal transplantation. Profiling relied on immunoSEQ multiplex PCR, and the TCRdb table lists in-frame clones only, not all of them. The table includes 80,000 to 90,000 clones, roughly 92% detected once. The antigens for these receptors are not known. Specimen: unstimulated CD4+ T cells sorted from spleen or lymph node cells, collected before intestinal transplant. The receptors derive from a human donor who received an intestinal transplant.

The V call is TRBV30, the J call TRBJ2-1, with 9 nucleotides matching TRBD2. The V gene end was trimmed by 3 bases and the J gene end by 3 bases; junction bases not matched to a gene: 21. This CDR3 has 20 residues. Per germline, CDR1 GTSNPN and CDR2 SVGIG (reference sequence). As DNA, the CDR3 is TGTGCCTGGAGACCCGAAATAAGAGGCAGACTAGCGGCAATCTACAATGAGCAGTTCTTC. Translated, it gives CAWRPEIRGRLAAIYNEQFF.

The CDR3 DNA is TGCGCCAGCAGCTTATCCGGTTACGAGCAGTACTTC. This translates into CASSLSGYEQYF. The rearrangement links TRBV5-1 to TRBJ2-7; D is unclear. Between the trimmed V and J ends, which lost 2 bases and 4 bases, there was a span of 7 bases. The germline V gene encodes CDR1 SGHRS and CDR2 YFSETQ. CDR3 size: 12 residues.